Listed below are T cell receptor beta chains from one sample, sequenced in a study of cytomegalovirus exposure and HLA in healthy donors. Using immunoSEQ multiplex PCR, the repertoire was profiled, and TCRdb retains in-frame clones only, with some absent. The sample includes more than 90,000 clones. Sequencing was performed on PBMCs. Receptors were obtained from a man between 40 and 49 years old in good health and CMV-seropositive. CDR3s include the opening cysteine and the closing phenylalanine or tryptophan. D genes are given only for firm matches.

V gene: TRBV1
D gene: -
J gene: TRBJ2-1
CDR3 protein: CTSSPDQAKRELRNEQFF
CDR3 DNA: TGCACCAGCAGCCCAGACCAAGCCAAGCGGGAGTTACGCAATGAGCAGTTCTTC

V gene: TRBV19
D gene: -
J gene: TRBJ1-3
CDR3 protein: CASSSVSGNTIYF
CDR3 DNA: TGTGCCAGTTCCTCCGTCTCTGGAAACACCATATATTTT

V gene: TRBV19
D gene: -
J gene: TRBJ2-4
CDR3 protein: CASSIAGTILGLAKNIQYF
CDR3 DNA: TGTGCCAGTAGTATAGCGGGAACGATCCTAGGTCTAGCCAAAAACATTCAGTACTTC

V gene: TRBV27
D gene: TRBD2
J gene: TRBJ2-7
CDR3 protein: CASSGLAGLYEQYF
CDR3 DNA: TGTGCCAGCAGCGGACTAGCGGGTCTCTACGAGCAGTACTTC

V gene: TRBV5-6
D gene: -
J gene: TRBJ2-7
CDR3 protein: CASSLVQGSYEQYF
CDR3 DNA: TGTGCCAGCAGCTTGGTTCAGGGGAGCTACGAGCAGTACTTC

V gene: TRBV6-1
D gene: -
J gene: TRBJ2-7
CDR3 protein: CASMPAGRYEQYF
CDR3 DNA: TGTGCCAGCATGCCGGCAGGCCGATACGAGCAGTACTTC

V gene: TRBV19
D gene: TRBD2
J gene: TRBJ2-1
CDR3 protein: CASSISLAGDEQFF
CDR3 DNA: TGTGCCAGTAGTATCTCACTAGCGGGAGATGAGCAGTTCTTC

V gene: TRBV6-1
D gene: TRBD2
J gene: TRBJ2-1
CDR3 protein: CASSENLAGTYNEQFF
CDR3 DNA: TGTGCCAGCAGTGAAAACCTAGCGGGAACCTACAATGAGCAGTTCTTC

V gene: TRBV27
D gene: -
J gene: TRBJ2-3
CDR3 protein: CASCRYRAVTDTQYF
CDR3 DNA: TGTGCCAGCTGCCGGTACAGGGCGGTAACAGATACGCAGTATTTT

V gene: TRBV10-1
D gene: TRBD1
J gene: TRBJ2-7
CDR3 protein: CASSEKTGATIYEQYF
CDR3 DNA: TGCGCCAGCAGTGAAAAGACAGGGGCCACAATTTACGAGCAGTACTTC

V gene: TRBV19
D gene: TRBD1
J gene: TRBJ1-5
CDR3 protein: CASSISPGQGFRNQPQHF
CDR3 DNA: TGTGCCAGTAGTATTTCCCCGGGACAGGGGTTCCGCAATCAGCCCCAGCATTTT

V gene: TRBV19
D gene: TRBD2
J gene: TRBJ2-1
CDR3 protein: CASSHKGLAGGPLFF
CDR3 DNA: TGTGCCAGTAGCCATAAGGGACTAGCGGGAGGGCCGCTGTTCTTC

V gene: TRBV25-1
D gene: TRBD1
J gene: TRBJ1-1
CDR3 protein: CASSKIEGQGSTEAFF
CDR3 DNA: TGTGCCAGCAGCAAAATTGAGGGACAGGGGTCCACTGAAGCTTTCTTT

V gene: TRBV5-1
D gene: TRBD1
J gene: TRBJ2-5
CDR3 protein: CASSFWGQGPQFQETQYF
CDR3 DNA: TGCGCCAGCAGCTTTTGGGGACAGGGGCCCCAATTCCAAGAGACCCAGTACTTC

V gene: TRBV7-9
D gene: -
J gene: TRBJ2-3
CDR3 protein: CASSQKQTTSTDTQYF
CDR3 DNA: TGTGCCAGCAGCCAGAAACAGACTACTAGCACAGATACGCAGTATTTT

V gene: TRBV19
D gene: -
J gene: TRBJ2-2
CDR3 protein: CASSERGGELFF
CDR3 DNA: TGTGCCAGTAGTGAACGGGGGGGGGAGCTGTTTTTT

V gene: TRBV5-1
D gene: TRBD2
J gene: TRBJ2-2
CDR3 protein: CASSLEATSGTGELFF
CDR3 DNA: TGCGCCAGCAGCTTGGAAGCGACTAGCGGGACCGGGGAGCTGTTTTTT

V gene: TRBV7-9
D gene: TRBD1
J gene: TRBJ2-2
CDR3 protein: CASSTGDRVRTGELFF
CDR3 DNA: TGTGCCAGCAGCACCGGGGACAGGGTACGCACCGGGGAGCTGTTTTTT

V gene: TRBV28
D gene: -
J gene: TRBJ2-2
CDR3 protein: CASRLSKGINTGELFF
CDR3 DNA: TGTGCCAGCAGACTCTCGAAGGGGATCAACACCGGGGAGCTGTTTTTT

V gene: TRBV19
D gene: -
J gene: TRBJ2-6
CDR3 protein: CASTDGGLGANVLTF
CDR3 DNA: TGTGCCAGTACCGATGGAGGGCTAGGGGCCAACGTCCTGACTTTC

V gene: TRBV13
D gene: -
J gene: TRBJ2-7
CDR3 protein: CASRDLLGEQYF
CDR3 DNA: TGTGCCAGCAGGGATCTTCTCGGGGAGCAGTACTTC

V gene: TRBV2
D gene: -
J gene: TRBJ2-6
CDR3 protein: CASSEAMGSLGANVLTF
CDR3 DNA: TGTGCCAGCAGTGAAGCGATGGGCAGCTTGGGGGCCAACGTCCTGACTTTC

V gene: TRBV5-1
D gene: -
J gene: TRBJ2-5
CDR3 protein: CASSPGQGGETQYF
CDR3 DNA: TGCGCCAGCAGCCCCGGGCAGGGTGGAGAGACCCAGTACTTC

V gene: TRBV7-2
D gene: -
J gene: TRBJ1-1
CDR3 protein: CASSLSPSRGNTEAFF
CDR3 DNA: TGTGCCAGCAGCTTAAGCCCTAGCAGGGGAAACACTGAAGCTTTCTTT

V gene: TRBV4-3
D gene: -
J gene: TRBJ2-7
CDR3 protein: CASSQDLAYEQYF
CDR3 DNA: TGCGCCAGCAGCCAAGATCTTGCCTACGAGCAGTACTTC

V gene: TRBV5-8
D gene: TRBD1
J gene: TRBJ2-7
CDR3 protein: CATKGQGRHEQYF
CDR3 DNA: TGTGCCACCAAGGGACAGGGGCGCCACGAGCAGTACTTC

V gene: TRBV6-1
D gene: -
J gene: TRBJ2-7
CDR3 protein: CASMDTSRATEQYF
CDR3 DNA: TGTGCCAGCATGGACACAAGCCGGGCTACCGAGCAGTACTTC

V gene: TRBV4-1
D gene: -
J gene: TRBJ1-1
CDR3 protein: CASSQAVSTPFF
CDR3 DNA: TGCGCCAGCAGCCAAGCGGTGAGCACTCCTTTCTTT